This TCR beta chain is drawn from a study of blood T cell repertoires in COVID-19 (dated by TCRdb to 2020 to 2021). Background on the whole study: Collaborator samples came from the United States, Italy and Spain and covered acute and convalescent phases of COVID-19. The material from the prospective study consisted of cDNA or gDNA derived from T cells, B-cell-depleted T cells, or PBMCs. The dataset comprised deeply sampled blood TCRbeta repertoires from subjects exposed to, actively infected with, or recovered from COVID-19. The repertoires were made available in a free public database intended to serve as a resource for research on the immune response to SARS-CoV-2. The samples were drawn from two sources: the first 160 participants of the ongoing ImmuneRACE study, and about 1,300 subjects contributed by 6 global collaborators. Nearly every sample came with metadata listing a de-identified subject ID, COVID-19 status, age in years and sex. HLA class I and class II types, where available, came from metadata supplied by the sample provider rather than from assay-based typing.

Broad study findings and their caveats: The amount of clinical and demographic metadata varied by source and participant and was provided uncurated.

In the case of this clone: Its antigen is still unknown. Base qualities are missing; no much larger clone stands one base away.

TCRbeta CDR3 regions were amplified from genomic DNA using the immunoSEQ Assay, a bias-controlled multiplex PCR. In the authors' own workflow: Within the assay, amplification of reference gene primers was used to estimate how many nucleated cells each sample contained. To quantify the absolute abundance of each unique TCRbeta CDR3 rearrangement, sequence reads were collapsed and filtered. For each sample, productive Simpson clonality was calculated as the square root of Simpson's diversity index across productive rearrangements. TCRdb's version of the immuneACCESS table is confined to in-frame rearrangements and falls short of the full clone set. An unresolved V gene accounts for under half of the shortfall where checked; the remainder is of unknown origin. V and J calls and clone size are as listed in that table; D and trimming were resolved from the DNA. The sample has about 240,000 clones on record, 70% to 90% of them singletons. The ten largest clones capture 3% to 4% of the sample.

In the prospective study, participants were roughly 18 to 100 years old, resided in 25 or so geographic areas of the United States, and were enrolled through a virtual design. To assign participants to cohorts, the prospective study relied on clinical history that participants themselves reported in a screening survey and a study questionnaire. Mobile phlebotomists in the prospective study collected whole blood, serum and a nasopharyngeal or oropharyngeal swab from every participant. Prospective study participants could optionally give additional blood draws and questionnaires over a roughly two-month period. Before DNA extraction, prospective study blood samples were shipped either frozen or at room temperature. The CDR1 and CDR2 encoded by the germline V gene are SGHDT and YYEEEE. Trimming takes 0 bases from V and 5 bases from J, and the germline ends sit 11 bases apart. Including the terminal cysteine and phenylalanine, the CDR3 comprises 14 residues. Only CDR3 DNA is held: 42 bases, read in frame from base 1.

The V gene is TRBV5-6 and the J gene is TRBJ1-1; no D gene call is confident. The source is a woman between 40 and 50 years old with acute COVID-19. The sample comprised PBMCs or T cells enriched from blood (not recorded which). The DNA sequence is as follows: TGTGCCAGCAGCTTGGCTGCAAGCTTAACTGAAGCTTTCTTT. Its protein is CASSLAASLTEAFF.